These 5 T cell receptor beta chains originate from one sample sequenced in a study of T-cell reconstitution after alpha-beta-depleted transplantation in children. Unique molecular identifiers were used to barcode this TCRbeta library. TCRdb re-analysed the PCR reads in MiXCR, keeping a single row per CDR3 protein. The sample contains some 440,000 distinct CDR3 sequences, 15% to 20% of which appear only once. Specimen: PBMCs, mostly from graft donor cells, collected 360 days after TCRalphabeta/CD19-depleted stem cell transplant. These receptors all come from a boy younger than two who had a stem cell transplant for Wiskott-Aldrich syndrome, so the T cells may come from the graft donor.

The chain carries TRBV25-1 and TRBJ2-6; weak D call: TRBD2 (5 bases). Trimming left V 5 bases short and J 0 bases short, with 17 bases between. Germline CDR1 MGHDK, CDR2 SYGVNS. The CDR3 totals 18 residues. CDR3 protein: CASSPRRGRDSGANVLTF. Here the CDR3 DNA reads TGTGCCAGCAGTCCCCGCCGGGGAAGGGACTCTGGGGCCAACGTCCTGACTTTC.

The rearrangement uses TRBV10-3 and TRBJ2-7; D may match TRBD1 or TRBD2 (5 bases each). The V end lost 7 bases, the J end lost 3 bases, and 13 bases lay between the germline ends. CDR1 is ENHRY and CDR2 is SYGVKD in the germline V gene. This CDR3 comprises 13 residues. CDR3 bases: TGTGCCATCACCCCCCGGGACGGCTACGAGCAGTACTTC. It codes for CAITPRDGYEQYF.

The gene calls are TRBV2 and TRBJ2-4; D not resolved. The germline CDR1 and CDR2 sequences are SNHLY and FYNNEI. Trimming left V 6 bases short and J 13 bases short, with 13 bases between. There are 11 residues in the CDR3. CDR3 protein: CASREQAVQYF. The CDR3 nucleotides are TGTGCCAGCAGAGAGCAGGCGGTCCAGTACTTC.

This clonotype was counted a few times. V usage is TRBV20-1 and J usage is TRBJ2-7, with D perhaps being TRBD1 or TRBD2 (6 bases each). V lost 1 base and J 2 bases, leaving 12 bases between the germline ends. Germline V gives CDR1 DFQATT, CDR2 SNEGSKA (reference sequence). The CDR3 loop spans 14 amino acids. CDR3 sequence: CSARVPGATYEQYF. The CDR3 DNA sequence: TGCAGTGCTAGAGTCCCGGGGGCGACCTACGAGCAGTACTTC.

This clonotype was found a few times. V and J are TRBV2 and TRBJ2-2, with 9 positions matching TRBD2. Germline V lookup: CDR1 SNHLY, CDR2 FYNNEI. V lost 7 bases, J lost 6 bases, and 6 bases stayed unmatched. The CDR3 is made up of 14 amino acids. The CDR3 coding sequence is TGTGCCAGCATGGTGGCGGGGGGGTCCGGGGAGCTGTTTTTT. Amino acid sequence: CASMVAGGSGELFF.